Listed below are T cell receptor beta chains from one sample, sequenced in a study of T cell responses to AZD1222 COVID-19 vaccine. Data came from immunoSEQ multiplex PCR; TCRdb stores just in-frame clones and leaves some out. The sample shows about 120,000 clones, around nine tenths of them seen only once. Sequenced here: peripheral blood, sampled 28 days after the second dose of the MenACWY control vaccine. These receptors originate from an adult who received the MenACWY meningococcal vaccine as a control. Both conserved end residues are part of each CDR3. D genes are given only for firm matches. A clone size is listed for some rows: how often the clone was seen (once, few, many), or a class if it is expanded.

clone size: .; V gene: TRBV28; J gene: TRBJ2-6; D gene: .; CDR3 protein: CASSLQGGSGANVLTF; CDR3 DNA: TGTGCCAGCAGCCTCCAGGGGGGCTCTGGGGCCAACGTCCTGACTTTC
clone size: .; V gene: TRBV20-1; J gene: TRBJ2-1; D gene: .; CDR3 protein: CSYGGFPEQFF; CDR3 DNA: TGCAGTTACGGTGGTTTTCCTGAGCAGTTCTTC
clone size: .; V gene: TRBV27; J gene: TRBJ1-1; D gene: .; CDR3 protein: CASSFRGFNTEAFF; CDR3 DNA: TGTGCCAGCAGTTTCCGGGGATTTAACACTGAAGCTTTCTTT
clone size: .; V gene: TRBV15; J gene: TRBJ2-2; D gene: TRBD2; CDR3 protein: CATSREGLAGETGELFF; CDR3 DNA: TGTGCCACCAGCAGAGAGGGACTAGCGGGAGAAACCGGGGAGCTGTTTTTT
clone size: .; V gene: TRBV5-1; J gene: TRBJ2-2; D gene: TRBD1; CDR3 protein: CASSFDRGCTGELFF; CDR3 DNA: TGCGCCAGCAGCTTTGACAGGGGGTGCACCGGGGAGCTGTTTTTT
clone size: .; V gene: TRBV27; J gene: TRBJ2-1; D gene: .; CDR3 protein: CASSLRGNEQFF; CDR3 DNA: TGTGCCAGCAGCTTGAGGGGCAATGAGCAGTTCTTC
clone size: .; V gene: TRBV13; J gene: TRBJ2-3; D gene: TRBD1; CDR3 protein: CASSEDRRADTQYF; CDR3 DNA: TGTGCCAGCAGCGAGGACAGGCGGGCAGATACGCAGTATTTT
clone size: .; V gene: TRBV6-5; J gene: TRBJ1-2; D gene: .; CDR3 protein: CASSRAMGPDYGYTF; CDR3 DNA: TGTGCCAGCAGTCGAGCTATGGGACCGGACTATGGCTACACCTTC
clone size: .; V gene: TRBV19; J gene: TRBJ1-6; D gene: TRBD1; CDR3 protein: CASSSTGQGASPLHF; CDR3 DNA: TGTGCCAGTAGTAGTACGGGACAGGGTGCTTCACCCCTCCACTTT
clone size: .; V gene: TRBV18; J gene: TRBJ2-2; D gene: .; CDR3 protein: CASSPSRVGVNTGELFF; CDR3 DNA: TGTGCCAGCTCACCATCCAGGGTAGGGGTGAACACCGGGGAGCTGTTTTTT
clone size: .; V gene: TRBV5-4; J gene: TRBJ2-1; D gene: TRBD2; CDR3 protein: CASMGSIGGYNEQFF; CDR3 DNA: TGTGCCAGCATGGGGTCCATCGGGGGGTACAATGAGCAGTTCTTC
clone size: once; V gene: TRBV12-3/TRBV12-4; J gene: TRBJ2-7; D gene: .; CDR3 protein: CASSFVSGEQYF; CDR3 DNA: TGTGCCAGCAGTTTTGTAAGCGGCGAGCAGTACTTC
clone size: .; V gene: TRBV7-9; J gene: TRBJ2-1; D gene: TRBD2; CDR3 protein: CASSQGTSGTYNEQFF; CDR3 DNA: TGTGCCAGCAGCCAGGGGACTAGCGGAACATACAATGAGCAGTTCTTC
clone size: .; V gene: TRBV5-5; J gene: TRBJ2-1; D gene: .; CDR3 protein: CASSPRAGSGNEQFF; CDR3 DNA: TGTGCCAGCAGCCCTCGGGCAGGGTCCGGCAATGAGCAGTTCTTC
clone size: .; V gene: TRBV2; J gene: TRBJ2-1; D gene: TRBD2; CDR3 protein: CARGDLAGRNQFF; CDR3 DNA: TGTGCCAGAGGGGATCTAGCGGGACGGAATCAGTTCTTC
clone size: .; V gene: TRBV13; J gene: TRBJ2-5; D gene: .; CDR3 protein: CASSFLGAGETQYF; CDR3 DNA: TGTGCCAGCAGCTTTCTGGGGGCAGGAGAGACCCAGTACTTC
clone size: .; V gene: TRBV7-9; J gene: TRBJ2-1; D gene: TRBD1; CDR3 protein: CASSLYRDRGYNEQFF; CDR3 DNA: TGTGCCAGCAGCTTATATCGGGACAGGGGATACAATGAGCAGTTCTTC
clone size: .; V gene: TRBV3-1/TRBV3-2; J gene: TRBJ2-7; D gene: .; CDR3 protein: CASSQEVGTSYEQYF; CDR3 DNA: TGTGCCAGCAGCCAAGAAGTCGGCACCTCCTACGAGCAGTACTTC
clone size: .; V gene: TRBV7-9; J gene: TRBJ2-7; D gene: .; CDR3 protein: CASSLRAGEQYF; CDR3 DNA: TGTGCCAGCAGCCTAAGGGCTGGCGAGCAGTACTTC
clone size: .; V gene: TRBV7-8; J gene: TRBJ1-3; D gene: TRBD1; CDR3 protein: CASSSRPIRDSGNTIYF; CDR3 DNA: TGTGCCAGCAGCTCCCGACCCATCCGGGACAGTGGAAACACCATATATTTT
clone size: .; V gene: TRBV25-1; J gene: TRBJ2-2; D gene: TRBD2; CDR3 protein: CASSEVGGGATGELFF; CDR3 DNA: TGTGCCAGCAGTGAGGTTGGCGGGGGGGCTACCGGGGAGCTGTTTTTT
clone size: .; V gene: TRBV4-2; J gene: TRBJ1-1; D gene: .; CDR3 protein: CASSQDRGLEAFF; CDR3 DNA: TGTGCCAGCAGCCAAGATCGGGGCCTGGAAGCTTTCTTT
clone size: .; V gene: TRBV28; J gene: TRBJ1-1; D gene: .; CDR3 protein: CASSLGRRGTEAFF; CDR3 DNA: TGTGCCAGCAGTTTGGGGCGAAGAGGTACTGAAGCTTTCTTT
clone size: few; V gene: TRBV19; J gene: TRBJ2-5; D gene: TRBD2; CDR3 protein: CASPRILAGYRQETQYF; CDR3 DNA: TGTGCCAGCCCCAGGATCTTAGCGGGGTATAGACAAGAGACCCAGTACTTC